A single sample gave rise to the 32 T cell receptor beta chains below, sequenced in a study of T cells in Graves' hyperthyroidism and ophthalmopathy. The investigators amplified TCR beta CDR3 regions from RNA transcripts. A first-round RT-PCR of the TCR CDR3 used the HTBI primer set. TCRdb analysed the multiplex PCR reads with MiXCR anew, one entry per CDR3 protein. Among roughly 600,000 distinct CDR3 sequences listed, roughly 15% were seen once. Sequenced sample: blood. The receptors come from a woman aged 45 to 65 with Graves' ophthalmopathy.

This clonotype occurred many times. The J gene is TRBJ2-7, the V gene TRBV28, with TRBD2 matching 7 bases. There are 15 residues in the CDR3. Germline-derived CDR1 and CDR2 are MDHEN and SYDVKM. V dropped 1 base and J dropped 6; count of bases not matched to a gene: 9. The CDR3 here is CASSLSIGLGSEQYF. CDR3 DNA sequence: TGTGCCAGCAGTTTATCGATCGGACTAGGGTCCGAGCAGTACTTC.

As to this clonotype: It may be a read error: a sequence one base away is much more abundant. This chain uses TRBV12-5 with TRBJ2-5; possibly TRBD2 for D (5 bases). Germline assignment: CDR1 LGHNT and CDR2 FRNRAP. The CDR3 loop spans 14 amino acids. The CDR3 reads CAGGLDFGSETQYF. CDR3 coding DNA: TGTGCTGGTGGTTTGGACTTTGGGTCTGAGACCCAGTACTTC.

The gene calls are TRBV13 and TRBJ2-7; D gene ambiguous. Trimming removed 5 bases from V and 6 bases from J, with 26 bases in between. There are 17 residues in the CDR3. Looked up from germline, CDR1 is PRHDT and CDR2 is FYEKMQ (reference sequence). The CDR3 bases are TGTGCCAGCAGCCATTTAACCCCAAGGACCGCCGGCTGCGAGCAGTACTTC. As protein: CASSHLTPRTAGCEQYF.

In this sample, this clonotype turned up many times. The J gene is TRBJ2-3, the V gene TRBV12-3 or TRBV12-4, with 10 bases identical to TRBD2. The CDR3 has 15 amino acids. The ends lost 6 bases at V and 7 bases at J; junction bases unmatched: 10. The chain's CDR3 is CASRPLAGVRNTQYF. In nucleotides, the CDR3 is TGTGCCAGCAGACCCCTAGCGGGAGTTAGGAATACGCAGTATTTT.

This clonotype was found a few times. The chain recombines TRBV27 with TRBJ2-7; unclear D gene. V gave up 0 bases and J gave up 4 bases, with 10 bases separating them. Looked up from germline, CDR1 is MNHEY and CDR2 is SMNVEV (reference sequence). The CDR3 has 14 residues. CDR3 in amino acids: CASSLSPQPYEQYF. The CDR3 DNA reads TGTGCCAGCAGTTTATCCCCACAACCTTACGAGCAGTACTTC.

There are many counts of this clonotype. At one boundary the junction diverges from the germline segment, which might be a read error. The chain combines TRBV5-1 with TRBJ2-5; 8 bases are a match to TRBD2. The CDR3 sequence is 14 residues long. Germline V lookup: CDR1 SGHRS, CDR2 YFSETQ. The CDR3 loop is CASSLAGNQETQYF. CDR3 DNA: TGTGCCAGCAGCTTAGCGGGGAACCAAGAGACCCAGTACTTC.

This clonotype was picked up one time. The chain links TRBV28 to TRBJ1-2, with D perhaps matching TRBD1 (6 bases). Trimming removed 3 bases from V and 8 bases from J, with 13 bases in between. This CDR3 contains 13 residues. From germline, CDR1 is MDHEN and CDR2 SYDVKM. CDR3 residues: CASSFSGAEGYTF. The DNA for the CDR3 is TGTGCCAGCAGTTTCTCAGGGGCTGAGGGCTACACCTTC.

CDR3 region: CASSRRTSGRYNEQFF. Here the CDR3 DNA reads TGTGCCAGTAGTAGACGGACTAGCGGGAGGTACAATGAGCAGTTCTTC. The rearrangement joins TRBV19 to TRBJ2-1; 14 bases are shared with TRBD2. The CDR3 length is 16 residues. The V and J ends lost 4 bases and 4 bases, in that order; junction bases with no gene match: 3. Germline-derived CDR1 and CDR2 are LNHDA and SQIVND (reference sequence).

The chain carries TRBV5-1 and TRBJ2-2; D not resolved. This CDR3 has 15 amino acids. The germline CDR1 and CDR2 sequences are SGHRS and YFSETQ. V lost 0 bases and J 0 bases, leaving 6 bases between the germline ends. The CDR3 loop is CASSLAASNTGELFF. In DNA form, the CDR3 reads TGCGCCAGCAGCTTGGCCGCATCGAACACCGGGGAGCTGTTTTTT.

This rearrangement joins TRBV7-2 to TRBJ2-7; the match to TRBD1 covers 8 bases. J lost 2 bases, V lost 5 bases, and 11 bases had no gene match. The germline gives CDR1 SGHTA, CDR2 FQGNSA. The CDR3 has 16 amino acids. The CDR3 DNA sequence: TGTGCCAGCAGCCTATCTACGGACAGGGCCGCCTACGAGCAGTACTTC. It specifies CASSLSTDRAAYEQYF.

Turning to this clonotype: A junction boundary mismatches the germline segment, possibly from a read error. The chain has TRBV7-9 and TRBJ2-3; D call uncertain. Germline V CDR1 and CDR2: SEHNR, FQNEAQ (reference sequence). The CDR3 has 10 amino acids. The CDR3 DNA is TGTGCAAGCACGGGTGATACGCAGTATTTT. Translated, it gives CASTGDTQYF.

The V gene is TRBV5-5, the J gene TRBJ1-4; 10 bases line up with TRBD1. The CDR3 is made up of 16 amino acids. Germline CDR1 and CDR2: SGHKS and YYEKEE (reference sequence). V shed 3 bases, J shed 3 bases, and the junction held 5 bases outside the gene matches. DNA of the CDR3: TGTGCCAGCAGCTGGGACAGGGGTGTCTCTAATGAAAAACTGTTTTTT. Residues: CASSWDRGVSNEKLFF.

At least ten counts were recorded for this clonotype. V and J are TRBV7-2 and TRBJ2-1; 10 bases fit TRBD2. The J segment lost 15 bases and the V segment lost 5 bases, leaving 16 bases of the junction unmatched. In germline, CDR1 is SGHTA, CDR2 FQGNSA. The CDR3 runs 15 residues. CDR3 amino acids: CASSQPGLARRWAFF. CDR3 bases: TGTGCCAGCAGCCAACCGGGACTAGCGAGACGATGGGCGTTCTTC.

This clonotype was recorded many times. The V call is TRBV6-2 or TRBV6-3, the J call TRBJ2-1, with a possible D match to TRBD2 (5 bases). Germline V lookup: CDR1 MNHEY, CDR2 SVGEGT. Trimming removed 7 bases from V and 5 bases from J, with 24 bases in between. The CDR3 has 17 amino acids. CDR3 region: CASTGRMTTRENNEQFF. DNA of the CDR3: TGTGCCAGCACCGGGCGTATGACTACACGAGAAAACAATGAGCAGTTCTTC.

The gene calls are TRBV28 and TRBJ2-1; 15 nucleotides agree with TRBD2. V was clipped by 5 bases and J by 7 bases; unmatched bases: 9. Germline-derived CDR1 and CDR2 are MDHEN and SYDVKM. CDR3 length: 17 residues. The CDR3 DNA sequence: TGTGCCAGCAGTCACGGACTAGCGGGAGGGACATTTAATGAGCAGTTCTTC. Protein sequence: CASSHGLAGGTFNEQFF.

This clonotype was counted at least ten times. The J gene is TRBJ2-3, the V gene TRBV20-1, with D uncertain. V lost 1 base and J lost 2, with 10 bases in between. Germline CDR1 is DFQATT and CDR2 is SNEGSKA (reference sequence). CDR3 length: 14 residues. The CDR3 sequence is CSARAGSYTDTQYF. In DNA, the CDR3 is TGCAGTGCTAGAGCTGGCAGCTACACAGATACGCAGTATTTT.

This clonotype was seen a few times. The chain uses TRBV29-1 and TRBJ1-2, with a weak D call TRBD1 (5 bases). The CDR3 is made up of 15 amino acids. Per germline, CDR1 SQVTM and CDR2 ANQGSEA. Trimming pared 6 bases from V and 4 bases from J, leaving 21 bases between. For the CDR3, the DNA is TGCAGCGTCCCCAGGGCCGGGTTAAGAGGCTATGGCTACACCTTC. The encoded protein is CSVPRAGLRGYGYTF. Together with reference TRBV29-1 and TRBJ1-2, the CDR3 gives the full variable domain: SAVISQKPSRDICQRGTSLTIQCQVDSQVTMMFWYRQQPGQSLTLIATANQGSEATYESGFVIDKFPISRPNLTFSTLTVSNMSPEDSSIYLCSVPRAGLRGYGYTFGSGTRLTVV.

This clonotype occurred many times. The chain carries TRBV12-3 or TRBV12-4 and TRBJ2-7, with D maybe TRBD1 (6 bases). The V gene lost 8 bases and the J gene lost 4 bases, with 18 bases spanning the gap. The CDR3 loop spans 14 amino acids. The CDR3 reads CASLHSGQGYEQYF. CDR3 in DNA: TGTGCCAGCCTACATTCGGGGCAGGGGTACGAGCAGTACTTC.

The sample holds many counts of this clonotype. This chain uses TRBV19 with TRBJ1-5; no firm D call. The length of the CDR3 is 16 residues. The V gene lost 7 bases and the J gene lost 0 bases, with 16 bases spanning the gap. CDR1 is LNHDA and CDR2 is SQIVND in the germline V gene (reference sequence). The CDR3 spells CASTPWGADSNQPQHF. DNA for the CDR3: TGTGCCAGTACCCCCTGGGGTGCGGATAGCAATCAGCCCCAGCATTTT.

V is TRBV5-1 and J is TRBJ2-5, with 7 positions matching TRBD2. The V and J ends lost 3 bases and 1 base, in that order; junction bases with no gene match: 3. Germline CDR1 reads SGHRS; CDR2 reads YFSETQ. The length of the CDR3 is 14 residues. The CDR3 nucleotides are TGCGCCAGCAGCTCCTCTAGCGGCCAAGAGACCCAGTACTTC. Its protein product is CASSSSSGQETQYF.

This clonotype has at least ten counts. The chain carries TRBV5-5 and TRBJ2-3, with D perhaps matching TRBD2 (5 bases). The V end lost 2 bases, the J end lost 0 bases, and 7 bases lay between the germline ends. In germline, CDR1 is SGHKS, CDR2 YYEKEE (reference sequence). The CDR3 covers 14 residues. The CDR3 loop reads CASSFGISTDTQYF. The CDR3 DNA reads TGTGCCAGCAGCTTCGGGATTAGCACAGATACGCAGTATTTT.

At least ten counts were recorded for this clonotype. The rearrangement uses TRBV6-2 or TRBV6-3 and TRBJ2-1; 11 nucleotides line up with TRBD2. The CDR3 consists of 20 residues. J gave up 0 bases and V 0 bases, and 10 bases lay outside the gene matches. Germline-derived CDR1 and CDR2 are MNHEY and SVGEGT. The CDR3 spells CASSYSRLAGMGSSYNEQFF. The DNA for the CDR3 is TGTGCCAGCAGTTACTCCCGACTAGCGGGAATGGGGAGCTCCTACAATGAGCAGTTCTTC.

Many counts were recorded for this clonotype. V gene TRBV2 combines with J gene TRBJ1-1; D gene ambiguous. Looked up from germline, CDR1 is SNHLY and CDR2 is FYNNEI. CDR3 length equals 10 residues. Trimming took off 7 bases at V and 8 bases at J, with 8 bases between the two ends. In DNA form, the CDR3 reads TGTGCCAGCATTACCATAGAAGCTTTCTTT. Its translation is CASITIEAFF. The whole variable domain, filled in from reference TRBV2 and TRBJ1-1, reads EPEVTQTPSHQVTQMGQEVILRCVPISNHLYFYWYRQILGQKVEFLVSFYNNEISEKSEIFDDQFSVERPDGSNFTLKIRSTKLEDSAMYFCASITIEAFFGQGTRLTVV.

This clonotype was seen more than once but under ten times. The rearrangement uses TRBV20-1 and TRBJ2-7, with TRBD2 identical over 7 bases. J lost 6 bases, V lost 0 bases, and 8 bases had no gene match. The CDR3 totals 14 residues. From germline, CDR1 is DFQATT and CDR2 SNEGSKA (reference sequence). Here the CDR3 reads CSARDSRLAFEQYF. In nucleotides, the CDR3 is TGCAGTGCTAGAGATTCTCGACTAGCTTTCGAGCAGTACTTC.

This clonotype was counted at least ten times. The CDR3 protein is CASSPWRQGGGYTF. The CDR3 bases are TGTGCCAGCAGTCCATGGCGGCAGGGTGGAGGCTACACCTTC. The rearrangement links TRBV12-3 or TRBV12-4 to TRBJ1-2, with D perhaps matching TRBD1 (5 bases). Trimming pared 5 bases from V and 8 bases from J, leaving 18 bases between. This CDR3 region has 14 residues.

Notes on this clonotype: Just one base apart from a much larger clone, this may be a read error. The CDR3 coding sequence is TGTGCCAGCACCCACCCACGGATACAGAACACCGGGGAGCTGGTTTTT. Its protein is CASTHPRIQNTGELVF. V usage is TRBV12-3 or TRBV12-4 and J usage is TRBJ2-2; a weak D match, TRBD2 (5 bases). This CDR3 has 16 amino acids.

V gene TRBV6-5 combines with J gene TRBJ2-7; 8 bases line up with TRBD1. Germline V gene data show CDR1 as MNHEY and CDR2 as SVGAGI. V trimming: 3 bases; J trimming: 0 bases; junction bases outside the gene matches: 4. This CDR3 is built from 15 residues. The CDR3 DNA reads as TGTGCCAGCAGTTATTCCGGGACAGGCTCCTACGAGCAGTACTTC. Translating it yields CASSYSGTGSYEQYF.

On this clonotype itself: The junction departs from germline at one end; a sequencing error may be responsible. The chain links TRBV6-1 to TRBJ2-2, with 9 nucleotides matching TRBD2. The CDR3 runs to 17 residues. Germline assignment: CDR1 MNHNS and CDR2 SASEGT. CDR3 residues: CASSPGLAGTNTGELFF. CDR3 DNA sequence: TGCGCCAGCAGCCCCGGGCTAGCGGGGACGAACACCGGGGAGCTGTTTTTT.

This clonotype was seen more than once but under ten times. The chain has TRBV7-9 and TRBJ2-6; either TRBD1 or TRBD2 may supply D (5 bases each). Trimming took off 1 base at V and 0 bases at J, with 19 bases between the two ends. The CDR3 has 20 residues. Per germline, CDR1 SEHNR and CDR2 FQNEAQ (reference sequence). CDR3: CASSLGFHGANSSGANVLTF. The CDR3, as DNA: TGTGCCAGCAGCTTAGGCTTTCACGGGGCGAATAGCTCTGGGGCCAACGTCCTGACTTTC.

This clonotype showed up many times. The chain has TRBV20-1 and TRBJ2-7, with 7 bases aligning to TRBD1. The CDR3 runs to 15 residues. The trim removed 0 bases at V and 5 bases at J, leaving 10 bases unmatched. Germline assignment: CDR1 DFQATT and CDR2 SNEGSKA (reference sequence). CDR3 coding DNA: TGCAGTGCTAGAGATTGGGGCAGGGGGAGCGACGAGCAGTACTTC. Translated, it gives CSARDWGRGSDEQYF.

This clonotype was observed a few times. The rearrangement uses TRBV10-3 and TRBJ2-2, with a possible D match to TRBD1 (5 bases). From germline, CDR1 is ENHRY and CDR2 SYGVKD. V lost 6 bases to trimming and J lost 6 bases, with 11 bases between them. The length of the CDR3 is 13 residues. CDR3 nucleotides: TGTGCCATCAGCGTAGGGGCGGCCGGGGAGCTGTTTTTT. Its translation is CAISVGAAGELFF.

This chain connects TRBV28 to TRBJ1-4; D is unresolved. This CDR3 region has 14 residues. V lost 6 bases and J 2 bases, leaving 10 bases between the germline ends. The germline V gene has CDR1 MDHEN and CDR2 SYDVKM. Here the CDR3 reads CASREDGTNEKLFF. CDR3 in DNA: TGTGCCAGCAGAGAGGACGGCACTAATGAAAAACTGTTTTTT.